The entry below describes one T cell receptor beta chain. This sample is part of a study of blood T cell repertoires in COVID-19. Study context: Both acute and convalescent COVID-19 samples were obtained from the United States, Italy and Spain. PBMCs, B-cell-depleted T cells, or T cells provided the cDNA or gDNA that made up the material.

CDR3 size: 15 residues. Losses at the gene ends were 5 bases for V and 2 bases for J; bases not matched to a gene: 9. Germline CDR1 reads MGHRA; CDR2 reads YSYEKL. Data came from immunoSEQ multiplex PCR; TCRdb stores just in-frame clones and leaves some out. Counted here are under 250,000 clones, roughly 88% occurring once; the ten biggest clones make up about 8.9%. The chain recombines TRBV4-1 with TRBJ2-7; 7 nucleotides align to TRBD2. This receptor was obtained from a man aged 45 to 65 with active or convalescent COVID-19. Input material: peripheral blood. For the CDR3, the DNA is TGCGCCAGCAGCTACAGACTAGCCGCCCCCTACGAGCAGTACTTC. Its protein is CASSYRLAAPYEQYF.